This T cell receptor beta chain was obtained from a study of blood T cell repertoires in COVID-19. The method was immunoSEQ multiplex PCR; TCRdb's version includes in-frame clones alone and lacks a portion of them. This sample has 200,000 to 250,000 clones, with around 87% found just once. Those who participated ranged in age from about 18 to 89 years and resided in about two dozen US areas. Participants in the exposed group had met a COVID-19 case in the 2 weeks before joining the study. This TCR was sampled from a man aged 30 to 39 who had been exposed to COVID-19. Sequencing was performed on PBMCs or T cells enriched from blood (not recorded which).

The CDR3 loop reads CASSPGPLKGNTIYF. CDR3 in DNA: TGCGCCAGCAGCCCTGGGCCTCTAAAGGGAAACACCATATATTTT. This chain links TRBV4-1 with TRBJ1-3, with unresolved D. Trimming stripped 4 bases from V and 4 bases from J, with 14 bases between. The CDR3 is 15 amino acids. CDR1 MGHRA and CDR2 YSYEKL come from the germline V gene.